This TCR beta chain was obtained from a study of blood T cell repertoires in COVID-19. Looking at the study overall: The origin of the acute and convalescent COVID-19 samples was the United States, Italy and Spain.

Germline V gives CDR1 LNHDA, CDR2 SQIVND (reference sequence). The trim removed 10 bases at V and 14 bases at J, leaving 10 bases unmatched. The CDR3 spans 11 residues. Sequencing used immunoSEQ multiplex PCR; TCRdb keeps in-frame clones, though not all of them. In the table there are about 74,000 clones, 80% to 90% of which are singletons. This sequence originates from a woman aged 80 or over with active or convalescent COVID-19. Sequenced sample: peripheral blood. The chain links TRBV19 to TRBJ1-4, with 7 bases fitting TRBD1. The CDR3 loop is CATGRQGRLFF. The CDR3 DNA sequence: TGTGCCACGGGGAGACAGGGTAGGCTGTTTTTT.